The rows below give T cell receptor beta chains drawn from one sample of a study of OX40 agonist ivuxolimab in advanced cancers. Generated by immunoSEQ multiplex PCR, the TCRdb table keeps only in-frame clones and is missing some. The sample records under 85,000 clones, more than 75% being singletons. This material consisted of CD4+ or CD8+ T cells sorted from blood, taken in a trial of the OX40 agonist ivuxolimab. The source of these receptors is an adult with an advanced solid tumor such as melanoma, head and neck, liver or kidney cancer. Each CDR3 is given with its conserved first and last residue. Each record gives: V gene, clone size, D gene, J gene, CDR3 protein, CDR3 DNA. D genes are given only for firm matches. Some rows have no size entry. The others give once, few or many, or a class for an expanded clone.

V: TRBV7-8; size: few; D: TRBD1; J: TRBJ2-7; CDR3: CASSSQWTGVLHEQYF; DNA: TGTGCCAGCAGCTCCCAATGGACAGGGGTTCTCCACGAGCAGTACTTC
V: TRBV7-9; size: .; D: .; J: TRBJ1-3; CDR3: CASSSRENTIYF; DNA: TGTGCCAGCAGCTCTAGGGAAAACACCATATATTTT
V: TRBV6-5; size: .; D: .; J: TRBJ1-1; CDR3: CASTKQGRDTEAFF; DNA: TGTGCCAGCACCAAGCAGGGACGGGACACTGAAGCTTTCTTT
V: TRBV6-5; size: .; D: TRBD1; J: TRBJ2-7; CDR3: CASSDRAYEQYF; DNA: TGTGCCAGCAGTGACAGGGCCTACGAGCAGTACTTC
V: TRBV5-6; size: .; D: TRBD2; J: TRBJ2-3; CDR3: CASSTGGRTDTQYF; DNA: TGTGCCAGCAGCACGGGGGGGCGGACAGATACGCAGTATTTT
V: TRBV5-4; size: once; D: .; J: TRBJ1-2; CDR3: CASSRDRIYGYTF; DNA: TGTGCCAGCAGCCGAGACAGAATCTATGGCTACACCTTC
V: TRBV27; size: .; D: .; J: TRBJ2-6; CDR3: CASRYRGANVLTF; DNA: TGTGCCAGCAGATACAGGGGGGCCAACGTCCTGACTTTC
V: TRBV7-2; size: .; D: .; J: TRBJ1-3; CDR3: CASSTTTGNTIYF; DNA: TGTGCCAGCAGCACGACAACTGGAAACACCATATATTTT
V: TRBV5-1; size: .; D: .; J: TRBJ2-3; CDR3: CASSLRQQGPDTQYF; DNA: TGCGCCAGCAGCTTGAGGCAACAGGGCCCAGATACGCAGTATTTT
V: TRBV18; size: .; D: .; J: TRBJ1-5; CDR3: CASSPSEGVQHF; DNA: TGTGCCAGCTCACCTTCTGAGGGAGTGCAGCATTTT
V: TRBV11-3; size: .; D: TRBD1; J: TRBJ1-5; CDR3: CASSLVWDRGQYSNQPQHF; DNA: TGTGCCAGCAGCTTAGTATGGGACAGGGGCCAATATAGCAATCAGCCCCAGCATTTT
V: TRBV19; size: .; D: .; J: TRBJ2-7; CDR3: CASSDKGDEQYF; DNA: TGTGCCAGTAGTGACAAGGGGGACGAGCAGTACTTC
V: TRBV9; size: .; D: .; J: TRBJ1-2; CDR3: CASNGIKGGYTF; DNA: TGTGCCAGCAACGGGATTAAGGGGGGCTACACCTTC
V: TRBV28; size: .; D: .; J: TRBJ1-2; CDR3: CASSFGGDGLNGYTF; DNA: TGTGCCAGCAGTTTTGGCGGCGACGGGTTGAACGGCTACACCTTC
V: TRBV7-2; size: .; D: .; J: TRBJ2-1; CDR3: CASSRNAGWGGKMYNEQFF; DNA: TGTGCCAGCAGCCGCAATGCGGGGTGGGGGGGCAAGATGTACAATGAGCAGTTCTTC
V: TRBV6-4; size: .; D: TRBD1; J: TRBJ1-1; CDR3: CASSDLGTAEAFF; DNA: TGTGCCAGCAGTGACCTCGGGACAGCTGAAGCTTTCTTT
V: TRBV6-4; size: .; D: .; J: TRBJ2-3; CDR3: CASSVYVGSTDTQYF; DNA: TGTGCCAGCAGTGTTTACGTGGGGAGCACAGATACGCAGTATTTT
V: TRBV11-2; size: .; D: .; J: TRBJ1-1; CDR3: CASSVGPEAFF; DNA: TGTGCCAGCAGCGTCGGCCCTGAAGCTTTCTTT
V: TRBV11-2; size: .; D: TRBD1; J: TRBJ2-5; CDR3: CASSLLRGQGAGTQYF; DNA: TGTGCCAGCAGCTTACTCCGTGGACAGGGGGCCGGGACCCAGTACTTC
V: TRBV2; size: .; D: .; J: TRBJ1-1; CDR3: CASSPGQSWTEAFF; DNA: TGTGCCAGCAGTCCCGGACAGTCTTGGACTGAAGCTTTCTTT
V: TRBV5-4; size: .; D: TRBD2; J: TRBJ2-1; CDR3: CASSLAGAGGPWDEQFF; DNA: TGTGCCAGCAGCTTGGCCGGGGCGGGGGGGCCCTGGGATGAGCAGTTCTTC
V: TRBV28; size: once; D: TRBD1; J: TRBJ1-2; CDR3: CASRAGQGTGYTF; DNA: TGTGCCAGCAGGGCGGGACAGGGGACTGGCTACACCTTC
V: TRBV6-6; size: .; D: .; J: TRBJ1-2; CDR3: CAARTAAIYGYTF; DNA: TGTGCAGCCAGAACGGCGGCGATTTATGGCTACACCTTC
V: TRBV5-1; size: .; D: .; J: TRBJ2-1; CDR3: CASQRVDSNEQFF; DNA: TGCGCCAGCCAGAGGGTGGACAGCAATGAGCAGTTCTTC
V: TRBV5-5; size: .; D: .; J: TRBJ2-5; CDR3: CASSLAGRQETQYF; DNA: TGTGCCAGCAGCTTGGCCGGACGACAAGAGACCCAGTACTTC
V: TRBV7-9; size: .; D: TRBD1; J: TRBJ2-7; CDR3: CASSSIPNRQGGYEQYF; DNA: TGTGCCAGCAGTTCTATACCCAACCGACAGGGTGGGTACGAGCAGTACTTC
V: TRBV11-2; size: .; D: TRBD1; J: TRBJ2-3; CDR3: CASSLDGFRGQGVDDTQYF; DNA: TGTGCCAGCAGCTTAGATGGTTTTAGGGGACAGGGGGTTGATGATACGCAGTATTTT